This TCR beta chain was identified during a study of cytomegalovirus exposure and HLA in healthy donors. PCR amplification relied on 60 Vbeta primers (plus 13 Jbeta primers). Assay used: immunoSEQ multiplex PCR; TCRdb lists only in-frame clones, some missing. The sample lists about 210,000 clones, under 85% occurring once. With regard to this clone: Its cognate antigen is unknown.

Points from the study as a whole: In a later analysis, TCR association rates varied by HLA locus: DRB1 most, HLA-C fewest. Previous analysis showed most TCR beta V segments were productive about 87% or about 30% of the time.

Per the germline V gene, CDR1 is LNHNV and CDR2 is YYDKDF (reference sequence). Deletions cut 7 bases from V and 5 bases from J, with 8 bases between. This CDR3 contains 11 residues. The rearrangement links TRBV15 to TRBJ1-1; D is ambiguous. The sequence was collected from a woman between 45 and 65 years old in good health and CMV-seropositive. The sample consisted of PBMCs. CDR3 region: CATTRGTEAFF. Here the CDR3 DNA reads TGTGCCACCACTCGAGGGACTGAAGCTTTCTTT.